This T cell receptor (beta chain) stems from a study of T cells in localized non-small cell lung cancer. Investigators took adjacent lung free of atypia at least 2 cm from the tumor margin. About this clone: Its specificity is not known.

General observations from the study: In adjacent lung, a median about 52 of the top 100 tumor clones were found.

Trimming removed 5 bases from V and 1 base from J, with 9 bases in between. Germline V gene data show CDR1 as LNHDA and CDR2 as SQIVND (reference sequence). This CDR3 spans 13 amino acids. Clones were read by immunoSEQ multiplex PCR, and TCRdb kept only the in-frame ones, dropping some. Among roughly 3,400 clones listed, 30% to 40% were seen once. This chain joins TRBV19 and TRBJ2-7; D unclear. The sequence was obtained from a male donor at least 60 years old with stage III lung adenocarcinoma. This specimen was normal lung tissue next to the tumor, taken before any cancer treatment. The CDR3 bases are TGTGCCAGTAGTTCCGGACCTTCCTACGAGCAGTACTTC. This translates into CASSSGPSYEQYF. The full variable domain, with the rest looked up from reference TRBV19 and TRBJ2-7, is DGGITQSPKYLFRKEGQNVTLSCEQNLNHDAMYWYRQDPGQGLRLIYYSQIVNDFQKGDIAEGYSVSREKKESFPLTVTSAQKNPTAFYLCASSSGPSYEQYFGPGTRLTVT.